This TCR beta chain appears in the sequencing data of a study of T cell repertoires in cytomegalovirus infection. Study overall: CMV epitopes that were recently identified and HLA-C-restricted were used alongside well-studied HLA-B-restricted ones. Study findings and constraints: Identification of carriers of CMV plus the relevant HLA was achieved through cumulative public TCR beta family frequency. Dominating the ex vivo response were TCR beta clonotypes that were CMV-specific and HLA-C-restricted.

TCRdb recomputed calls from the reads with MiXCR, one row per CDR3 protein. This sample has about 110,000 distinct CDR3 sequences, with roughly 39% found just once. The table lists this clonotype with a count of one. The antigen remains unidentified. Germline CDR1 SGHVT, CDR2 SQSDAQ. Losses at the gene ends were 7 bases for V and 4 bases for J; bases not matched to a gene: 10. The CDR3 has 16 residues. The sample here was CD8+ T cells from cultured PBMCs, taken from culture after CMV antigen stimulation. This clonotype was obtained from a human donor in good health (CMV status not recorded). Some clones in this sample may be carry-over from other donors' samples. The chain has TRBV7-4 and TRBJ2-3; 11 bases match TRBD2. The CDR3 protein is CASTYLGLAEPDTQYF. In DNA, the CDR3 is TGTGCCAGCACCTACCTGGGACTAGCGGAACCAGATACGCAGTATTTT.